One and the same sample provided the 14 T cell receptor beta chains below, sequenced in a study of cytomegalovirus exposure and HLA in healthy donors. PCR amplification relied on 60 Vbeta primers (plus 13 Jbeta primers). Only in-frame clones appear in the TCRdb table, and some are missing; sequencing was by immunoSEQ multiplex PCR. The table lists under 100,000 clones, with approximately 4.2% in the top ten. Sequencing was carried out using PBMCs. The receptors derive from a man aged 25 to 40 in good health and CMV-seronegative.

The V gene is TRBV25-1, the J gene TRBJ2-3, with 12 bases fitting TRBD2. The CDR3 runs 18 residues. The ends lost 4 bases at V and 5 bases at J; junction bases unmatched: 13. Germline values: CDR1 MGHDK, CDR2 SYGVNS. DNA of the CDR3: TGTGCCAGCAGTGGCGCTAGCGGGAGGGGCCGAGTCGAAGATACGCAGTATTTT. This codes for CASSGASGRGRVEDTQYF. Full variable domain (missing parts from reference TRBV25-1 and TRBJ2-3): EADIYQTPRYLVIGTGKKITLECSQTMGHDKMYWYQQDPGMELHLIHYSYGVNSTEKGDLSSESTVSRIRTEHFPLTLESARPSHTSQYLCASSGASGRGRVEDTQYFGPGTRLTVL.

The gene calls are TRBV7-9 and TRBJ2-2; 7 nucleotides match TRBD1. The CDR3 extends over 18 amino acids. CDR1 is SEHNR, CDR2 FQNEAQ, per germline (reference sequence). V trimming: 4 bases; J trimming: 2 bases; junction bases outside the gene matches: 13. CDR3 in DNA: TGTGCCAGCAGCTCTCCCCGGGACAGTAAACCTAACACCGGGGAGCTGTTTTTT. Translation gives CASSSPRDSKPNTGELFF.

V usage is TRBV5-1 and J usage is TRBJ2-1, with 8 bases lining up with TRBD2. The CDR3 is made up of 15 amino acids. Germline V gives CDR1 SGHRS, CDR2 YFSETQ. V lost 5 bases and J lost 1; bases outside the gene matches: 5. This CDR3 is CASRTSGGSYNEQFF. In DNA, the CDR3 is TGCGCCAGCAGAACCAGCGGGGGTTCCTACAATGAGCAGTTCTTC.

The rearrangement uses TRBV5-1 and TRBJ1-1; 7 nucleotides align to TRBD1. Losses at the gene ends were 1 base for V and 3 bases for J; bases not matched to a gene: 0. Germline V gene sequence: CDR1 SGHRS, CDR2 YFSETQ. The CDR3 sequence is 13 residues long. CDR3 nucleotide sequence: TGCGCCAGCAGCTTGACAGGGGACACTGAAGCTTTCTTT. It encodes CASSLTGDTEAFF.

The V call is TRBV7-6, the J call TRBJ1-3; no clear D. Germline V gene lookup returns CDR1 SGHVS and CDR2 FNYEAQ. V was trimmed by 3 bases and J by 5 bases, leaving 11 bases between them. The CDR3 covers 14 residues. CDR3 sequence (DNA): TGTGCCAGCAGCTTCTGGAGCGAGCGAAACACCATATATTTT. Its protein product is CASSFWSERNTIYF.

This chain uses TRBV6-5 with TRBJ2-3, with unresolved D. The V and J ends lost 4 bases and 6 bases respectively, with 11 bases between them. Germline CDR1 is MNHEY and CDR2 is SVGAGI. This CDR3 comprises 13 residues. Written as DNA, the CDR3 is TGTGCCAGCAGTTCCAACCTCCGGGATACGCAGTATTTT. Encoded protein: CASSSNLRDTQYF.

The chain employs TRBV7-8 and TRBJ1-6; 7 bases fit TRBD1. Per the germline V gene, CDR1 is SGHVS and CDR2 is FQNEAQ. CDR3 length equals 16 residues. Trimming removed 5 bases from V and 6 bases from J; junction bases left unmatched: 10. The CDR3 loop reads CASSGRDSIVNSPLHF. The DNA of the CDR3 is TGTGCCAGCAGCGGACGGGACAGTATTGTTAATTCACCCCTCCACTTT.

The rearrangement uses TRBV5-1 and TRBJ1-1; D is perhaps TRBD1 (5 bases). The CDR3 length is 13 residues. V was trimmed by 3 bases and J by 3 bases, leaving 9 bases between them. CDR1 and CDR2 from the germline V gene are SGHRS and YFSETQ. CDR3 amino acids: CASSWGGDTEAFF. In DNA, the CDR3 is TGCGCCAGCAGCTGGGGCGGGGACACTGAAGCTTTCTTT.

The chain has TRBV27 and TRBJ2-7, with a weak D call TRBD2 (6 bases). CDR3 size: 15 residues. Germline lookup yields CDR1 MNHEY and CDR2 SMNVEV (reference sequence). The V and J ends lost 2 bases and 1 base respectively, with 12 bases between them. The CDR3 here is CASSLAGLPSYEQYF. The DNA for the CDR3 is TGTGCCAGCAGTTTAGCCGGACTACCGTCCTACGAGCAGTACTTC.

The chain joins TRBV27 to TRBJ1-5; the D gene is possibly TRBD1 (6 bases). Trimming pared 3 bases from V and 5 bases from J, leaving 11 bases between. The CDR3 has 14 residues. Germline loops: CDR1 MNHEY, CDR2 SMNVEV (reference sequence). The CDR3 reads CASSLTGRDQPQHF. DNA for the CDR3: TGTGCCAGCAGTTTGACAGGTCGGGATCAGCCCCAGCATTTT.

The chain links TRBV30 to TRBJ2-2, with D possibly being TRBD1 (5 bases). V was clipped by 0 bases and J by 4 bases, with 12 bases between them. Germline V CDR1 and CDR2: GTSNPN, SVGIG (reference sequence). This CDR3 spans 15 amino acids. CDR3 nucleotides: TGTGCCTGGAGTGTAAACAGGATTGGCACCGGGGAGCTGTTTTTT. Protein sequence: CAWSVNRIGTGELFF.

The chain carries TRBV6-5 and TRBJ2-7; 7 positions agree with TRBD1. The CDR3 spans 13 residues. Trimming removed 3 bases from V and 4 bases from J; junction bases left unmatched: 3. Germline V gene lookup returns CDR1 MNHEY and CDR2 SVGAGI. CDR3 sequence: CASSYGTVYEQYF. The CDR3 region has the DNA TGTGCCAGCAGTTATGGGACAGTTTACGAGCAGTACTTC.

The rearrangement links TRBV9 to TRBJ2-3, with TRBD1 as a possible D gene (6 bases). The CDR3 is 14 residues long. V dropped 3 bases and J dropped 2 bases, with 10 bases sitting between them. The germline gives CDR1 SGDLS, CDR2 YYNGEE. The CDR3 bases are TGTGCCAGCAGCGGGGGACAATCCACAGATACGCAGTATTTT. This encodes CASSGGQSTDTQYF.

The chain employs TRBV7-2 and TRBJ1-4, with D possibly matching TRBD1 (5 bases). Trimming took off 2 bases at V and 7 bases at J, with 8 bases between the two ends. The CDR3 has 13 amino acids. CDR1 and CDR2 (germline): SGHTA, FQGNSA. CDR3 protein: CASSLRGSEKLFF. CDR3 nucleotide sequence: TGTGCCAGCAGCTTAAGGGGAAGTGAAAAACTGTTTTTT.